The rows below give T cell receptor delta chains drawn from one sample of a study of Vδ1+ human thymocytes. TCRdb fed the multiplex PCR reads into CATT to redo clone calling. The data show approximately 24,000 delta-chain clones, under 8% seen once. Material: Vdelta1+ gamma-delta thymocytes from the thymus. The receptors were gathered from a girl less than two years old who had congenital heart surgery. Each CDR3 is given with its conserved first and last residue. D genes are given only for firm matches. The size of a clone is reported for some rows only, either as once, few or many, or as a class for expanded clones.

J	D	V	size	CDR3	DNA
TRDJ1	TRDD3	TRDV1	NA	CAAAVGDAPYTDKLIF	TGTGCCGCAGCGGTGGGGGACGCCCCCTACACCGATAAACTCATCTTT
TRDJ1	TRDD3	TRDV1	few	CALGELHLYPYWGSLTVTDKLIF	TGTGCTCTTGGGGAACTACACCTTTATCCGTACTGGGGATCCCTAACCGTCACCGATAAACTCATCTTT
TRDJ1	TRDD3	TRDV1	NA	CALGERSGGISDKLIF	TGTGCTCTTGGGGAGAGATCTGGGGGAATCTCCGATAAACTCATCTTT
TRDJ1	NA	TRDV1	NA	CALGVLPQAGDTDKLIF	TGTGCTCTTGGGGTCCTTCCGCAGGCTGGGGACACCGATAAACTCATCTTT
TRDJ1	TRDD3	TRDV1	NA	CALGERFRGIRRGHKLIF	TGTGCTCTTGGGGAACGGTTTCGGGGGATACGCCGAGGGCATAAACTCATCTTT
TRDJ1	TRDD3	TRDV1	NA	CALGGVQRCTGGYARTDKLIF	TGTGCTCTTGGGGGAGTACAGCGATGTACTGGGGGATACGCCAGGACCGATAAACTCATCTTT
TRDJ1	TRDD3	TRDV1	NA	CALGVHPELGDCKDTDKLIF	TGTGCTCTTGGGGTCCATCCCGAATTGGGGGACTGTAAAGACACCGATAAACTCATCTTT
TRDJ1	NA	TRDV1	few	CALGPRRTATDKLIF	TGTGCTCTTGGGCCCCGGCGGACCGCGACCGATAAACTCATCTTT
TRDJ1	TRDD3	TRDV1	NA	CALNRDWGIPYTDKLIF	TGTGCTCTTAACCGTGACTGGGGGATACCCTACACCGATAAACTCATCTTT
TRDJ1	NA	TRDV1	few	CALGELVSYSRYVRKYTDKLIF	TGTGCTCTTGGGGAACTGGTCTCCTACTCTAGGTACGTCCGAAAGTACACCGATAAACTCATCTTT
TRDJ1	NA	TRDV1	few	CALGLRGLPTGGCLLIF	TGTGCTCTTGGGCTTCGAGGCCTTCCTACTGGGGGATGTCTACTCATCTTT
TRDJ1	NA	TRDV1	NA	CALGEGPLGPTDKLIF	TGTGCTCTTGGGGAAGGTCCGCTGGGGCCTACCGATAAACTCATCTTT
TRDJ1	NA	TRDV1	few	CALGNPWGLGVTDKLIF	TGTGCTCTTGGGAACCCCTGGGGATTGGGTGTCACCGATAAACTCATCTTT
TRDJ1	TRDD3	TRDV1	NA	CALGGVFRWGINSELGRDKLIF	TGTGCTCTTGGGGGCGTCTTTCGCTGGGGGATTAACAGCGAACTCGGCCGCGATAAACTCATCTTT
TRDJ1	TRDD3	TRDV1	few	CALGEPYNWGKYTDKLIF	TGTGCTCTTGGGGAGCCATATAACTGGGGGAAGTACACCGATAAACTCATCTTT
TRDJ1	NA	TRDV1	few	CALGESLPPYTDKLIF	TGTGCTCTTGGGGAGTCACTGCCCCCGTACACCGATAAACTCATCTTT
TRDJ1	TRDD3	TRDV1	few	CALGELPGGSTADKLIF	TGTGCTCTTGGGGAACTTCCTGGGGGATCGACTGCCGATAAACTCATCTTT
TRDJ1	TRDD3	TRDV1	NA	CALGEGKGWGHSHTDKLIF	TGTGCTCTTGGGGAAGGTAAAGGCTGGGGGCATTCACACACCGATAAACTCATCTTT
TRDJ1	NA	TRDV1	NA	CALGVGPSLGTVDKCTDKLIF	TGTGCTCTTGGGGTTGGGCCTTCCCTAGGGACCGTGGACAAGTGCACCGATAAACTCATCTTT
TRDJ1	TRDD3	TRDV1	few	CALGEKGGFGGSGRKHTDRLIF	TGTGCTCTTGGGGAAAAGGGTGGTTTCGGGGGATCGGGGCGGAAACACACCGATAGACTCATCTTT
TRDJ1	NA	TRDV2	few	CACAPGSRGDPYTDKLIF	TGTGCCTGTGCTCCTGGGTCCCGTGGAGACCCGTACACCGATAAACTCATCTTT
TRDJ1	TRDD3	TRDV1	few	CALGELQPTGGSDKLIF	TGTGCTCTTGGGGAGCTTCAGCCTACTGGGGGATCCGATAAACTCATCTTT
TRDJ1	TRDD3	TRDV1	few	CALGAGGRSYSTRTRGIRYDKLIF	TGTGCTCTTGGGGCTGGGGGCCGGTCCTACTCGACCCGAACCCGGGGGATACGTTATGATAAACTCATCTTT
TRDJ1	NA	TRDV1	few	CALGERGKRTDTDKLIF	TGTGCTCTTGGGGAACGAGGGAAGAGAACTGACACCGATAAACTCATCTTT
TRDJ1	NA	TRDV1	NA	CALGDLSYTDKLIF	TGTGCTCTTGGGGATTTGTCGTACACCGATAAACTCATCTTT
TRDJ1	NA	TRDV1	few	CALGENGRPKTYTDKLIF	TGTGCTCTTGGGGAAAATGGGCGGCCAAAAACTTACACCGATAAACTCATCTTT
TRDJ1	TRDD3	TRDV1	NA	CALGELPYGWGISVCTDKLIF	TGTGCTCTTGGGGAACTACCCTATGGGTGGGGGATAAGTGTGTGCACCGATAAACTCATCTTT
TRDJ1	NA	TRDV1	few	CALGELPSFLLGVSYTDKLIF	TGTGCTCTTGGGGAGCTTCCTTCCTTCCTACTGGGGGTGTCGTACACCGATAAACTCATCTTT
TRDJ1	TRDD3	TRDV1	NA	CALLHLGLPIGGYDTDKLIF	TGTGCTCTTCTTCACCTAGGCCTCCCTATTGGGGGATACGACACCGATAAACTCATCTTT
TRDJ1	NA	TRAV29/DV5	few	CAASINTDKLIF	TGTGCAGCAAGCATTAACACCGATAAACTCATCTTT
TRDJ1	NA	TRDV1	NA	CALGENLPTGGKLGAPYTDKLIF	TGTGCTCTTGGGGAGAACCTTCCTACGGGTGGAAAACTGGGGGCCCCGTACACCGATAAACTCATCTTT
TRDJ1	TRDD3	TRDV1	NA	CALGEPSKVLGDTSDKLIF	TGTGCTCTTGGGGAACCTTCTAAGGTCCTGGGGGATACGTCGGATAAACTCATCTTT
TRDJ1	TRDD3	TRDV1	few	CALTPRLWVLGDPLSDKLIF	TGTGCTCTAACTCCTCGTCTATGGGTACTGGGGGATCCCCTATCCGATAAACTCATCTTT
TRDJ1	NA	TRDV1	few	CALGELAAFRPQVDKLIF	TGTGCTCTTGGGGAACTAGCGGCCTTCCGGCCCCAGGTCGATAAACTCATCTTT
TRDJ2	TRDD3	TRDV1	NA	CALGEPGLGDRPAQLFF	TGTGCTCTTGGGGAACCCGGACTGGGGGATAGGCCAGCACAACTCTTCTTT
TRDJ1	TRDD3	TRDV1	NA	CALGVITGGHVRLIF	TGTGCTCTTGGGGTCATTACTGGGGGACACGTAAGACTCATCTTT
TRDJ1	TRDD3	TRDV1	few	CALGELCSPSWGTNTDKLIF	TGTGCTCTTGGGGAACTGTGCTCCCCGTCCTGGGGGACCAACACCGATAAACTCATCTTT
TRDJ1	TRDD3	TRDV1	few	CALGEASGGYWYTDKLIF	TGTGCTCTTGGGGAAGCCTCTGGGGGATACTGGTACACCGATAAACTCATCTTT
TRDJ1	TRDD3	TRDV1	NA	CALGERRMSTGGSDIVLIF	TGTGCTCTTGGGGAACGCCGCATGTCTACTGGGGGTAGCGATATCGTACTCATCTTT
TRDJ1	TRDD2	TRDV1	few	CALGDRSFLLLLGSDKLIF	TGTGCTCTTGGGGATCGATCCTTCCTACTACTACTGGGTTCCGATAAACTCATCTTT
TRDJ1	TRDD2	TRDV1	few	CALGFPSSRRDKLIF	TGTGCTCTTGGGTTTCCTTCCTCCAGGAGGGATAAACTCATCTTT
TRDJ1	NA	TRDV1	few	CALGVSDLFLFDKLIF	TGTGCTCTTGGGGTCTCCGACTTATTCCTATTCGATAAACTCATCTTT
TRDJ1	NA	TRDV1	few	CALGDHLPPSLEPVKLIF	TGTGCTCTTGGAGACCACCTTCCCCCGTCGCTCGAGCCTGTTAAACTCATCTTT
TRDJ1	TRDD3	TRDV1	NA	CALGPLQGYWGTVTDKLIF	TGTGCTCTTGGGCCCCTTCAGGGGTACTGGGGGACCGTCACCGATAAACTCATCTTT
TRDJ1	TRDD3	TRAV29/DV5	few	CAAIPCLVLGDTLRIDKLIF	TGTGCAGCAATCCCATGCCTCGTACTGGGGGATACGCTTAGGATCGATAAACTCATCTTT
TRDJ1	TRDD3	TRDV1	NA	CALGVLRFPTWGYETDKLIF	TGTGCTCTTGGGGTTCTCCGCTTTCCTACTTGGGGATACGAGACCGATAAACTCATCTTT
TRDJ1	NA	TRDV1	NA	CALGMKEGESILVMGGKLIF	TGTGCTCTTGGGATGAAAGAGGGTGAGAGTATACTGGTAATGGGGGGTAAACTCATCTTT
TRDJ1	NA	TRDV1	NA	CALGVFAFLDKLIF	TGTGCTCTTGGGGTCTTCGCCTTTCTCGATAAACTCATCTTT